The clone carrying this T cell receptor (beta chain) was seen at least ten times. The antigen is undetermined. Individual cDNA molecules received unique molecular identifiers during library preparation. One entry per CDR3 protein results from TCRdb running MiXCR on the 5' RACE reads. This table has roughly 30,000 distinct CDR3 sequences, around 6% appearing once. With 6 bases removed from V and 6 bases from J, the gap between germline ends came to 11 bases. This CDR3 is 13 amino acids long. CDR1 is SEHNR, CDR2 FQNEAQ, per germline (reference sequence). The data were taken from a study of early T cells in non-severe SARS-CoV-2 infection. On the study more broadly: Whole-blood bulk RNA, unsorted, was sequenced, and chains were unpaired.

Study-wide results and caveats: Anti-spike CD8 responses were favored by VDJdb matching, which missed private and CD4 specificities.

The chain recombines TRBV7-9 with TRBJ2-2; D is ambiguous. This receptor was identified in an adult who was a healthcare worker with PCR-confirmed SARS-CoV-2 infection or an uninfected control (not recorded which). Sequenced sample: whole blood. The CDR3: CASRPKMAGELFF. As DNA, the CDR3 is TGTGCCAGCAGGCCGAAAATGGCCGGGGAGCTGTTTTTT.